This TCR beta chain originates from a study of shared clonotypes between healthy human individuals. The study's findings and limits: Rarefaction demonstrated incomplete sorted-subset sequencing despite large depth. Clonotype sharing among donors, it was expected, would be affected by sequencing depth. The sharing of 4.5% to 6.5% of naive CD4 clonotypes was seen across a few donors.

CD45RO negativity and positive selection for CCR7 defined naive CD8 cells, a population that excluded terminally differentiated effector memory CD45RA+ cells. On this clone itself: Its matching antigen is unknown.

This table comes from immunoSEQ multiplex PCR, and its TCRdb copy is limited to in-frame clones, with some not included. The sample yields hundreds of thousands of clones, about 95% seen once. The germline V gene encodes CDR1 LNHNV and CDR2 YYDKDF (reference sequence). The V and J ends lost 6 bases and 5 bases, in that order; junction bases with no gene match: 4. The CDR3 has 14 amino acids. The rearrangement uses TRBV15 and TRBJ2-1, with 10 bases aligning to TRBD2. This sequence was found in a young woman in good health. The sequencing input was naive CD8+ T cells sorted from blood. CDR3 sequence reads: CATRTSGINNEQFF. The CDR3 DNA is TGTGCCACCAGAACTAGCGGGATTAACAATGAGCAGTTCTTC.